These 2 T cell receptor beta chains were all obtained from the same sample, sequenced in a study of long-term antiretroviral therapy in people with HIV. Assay version v3.0 of immunoSEQ was used, and it was run at survey level. Only in-frame clones appear in the TCRdb table, and some are missing; sequencing was by immunoSEQ multiplex PCR. This repertoire shows about 39,000 clones, about nine tenths found once; its top ten account for 4% to 4.5%. Sample: unsorted PBMCs, taken 1.2 years after starting antiretroviral therapy. The receptors were sampled from a woman in her forties or fifties with HIV.

This clone occurred once. CDR3 DNA: TGTGCCAGCAGTGGATTTCTAGCGGGGGTTGCCAAAAACATTCAGTACTTC. It is translated as CASSGFLAGVAKNIQYF. The J gene is TRBJ2-4, the V gene TRBV6-1; 10 bases map to TRBD2. J lost 1 base, V lost 4 bases, and 7 bases had no gene match. Germline CDR1 and CDR2: MNHNS and SASEGT. The CDR3 extends over 17 amino acids.

This clone has just a few counts. The rearrangement links TRBV9 to TRBJ2-3, with TRBD1 matching over 9 bases. CDR3 length: 16 residues. With V trimmed by 4 bases and J by 14 bases, 20 bases remained unmatched. Germline-derived CDR1 and CDR2 are SGDLS and YYNGEE. CDR3: CASSPTGTGRFQNVYF. The CDR3 nucleotides are TGTGCCAGCAGCCCGACCGGGACAGGGAGATTCCAGAACGTGTATTTT. The full variable domain, rest sourced from reference TRBV9 and TRBJ2-3, is DSGVTQTPKHLITATGQRVTLRCSPRSGDLSVYWYQQSLDQGLQFLIQYYNGEERAKGNILERFSAQQFPDLHSELNLSSLELGDSALYFCASSPTGTGRFQNVYFGPGTRLTVL.